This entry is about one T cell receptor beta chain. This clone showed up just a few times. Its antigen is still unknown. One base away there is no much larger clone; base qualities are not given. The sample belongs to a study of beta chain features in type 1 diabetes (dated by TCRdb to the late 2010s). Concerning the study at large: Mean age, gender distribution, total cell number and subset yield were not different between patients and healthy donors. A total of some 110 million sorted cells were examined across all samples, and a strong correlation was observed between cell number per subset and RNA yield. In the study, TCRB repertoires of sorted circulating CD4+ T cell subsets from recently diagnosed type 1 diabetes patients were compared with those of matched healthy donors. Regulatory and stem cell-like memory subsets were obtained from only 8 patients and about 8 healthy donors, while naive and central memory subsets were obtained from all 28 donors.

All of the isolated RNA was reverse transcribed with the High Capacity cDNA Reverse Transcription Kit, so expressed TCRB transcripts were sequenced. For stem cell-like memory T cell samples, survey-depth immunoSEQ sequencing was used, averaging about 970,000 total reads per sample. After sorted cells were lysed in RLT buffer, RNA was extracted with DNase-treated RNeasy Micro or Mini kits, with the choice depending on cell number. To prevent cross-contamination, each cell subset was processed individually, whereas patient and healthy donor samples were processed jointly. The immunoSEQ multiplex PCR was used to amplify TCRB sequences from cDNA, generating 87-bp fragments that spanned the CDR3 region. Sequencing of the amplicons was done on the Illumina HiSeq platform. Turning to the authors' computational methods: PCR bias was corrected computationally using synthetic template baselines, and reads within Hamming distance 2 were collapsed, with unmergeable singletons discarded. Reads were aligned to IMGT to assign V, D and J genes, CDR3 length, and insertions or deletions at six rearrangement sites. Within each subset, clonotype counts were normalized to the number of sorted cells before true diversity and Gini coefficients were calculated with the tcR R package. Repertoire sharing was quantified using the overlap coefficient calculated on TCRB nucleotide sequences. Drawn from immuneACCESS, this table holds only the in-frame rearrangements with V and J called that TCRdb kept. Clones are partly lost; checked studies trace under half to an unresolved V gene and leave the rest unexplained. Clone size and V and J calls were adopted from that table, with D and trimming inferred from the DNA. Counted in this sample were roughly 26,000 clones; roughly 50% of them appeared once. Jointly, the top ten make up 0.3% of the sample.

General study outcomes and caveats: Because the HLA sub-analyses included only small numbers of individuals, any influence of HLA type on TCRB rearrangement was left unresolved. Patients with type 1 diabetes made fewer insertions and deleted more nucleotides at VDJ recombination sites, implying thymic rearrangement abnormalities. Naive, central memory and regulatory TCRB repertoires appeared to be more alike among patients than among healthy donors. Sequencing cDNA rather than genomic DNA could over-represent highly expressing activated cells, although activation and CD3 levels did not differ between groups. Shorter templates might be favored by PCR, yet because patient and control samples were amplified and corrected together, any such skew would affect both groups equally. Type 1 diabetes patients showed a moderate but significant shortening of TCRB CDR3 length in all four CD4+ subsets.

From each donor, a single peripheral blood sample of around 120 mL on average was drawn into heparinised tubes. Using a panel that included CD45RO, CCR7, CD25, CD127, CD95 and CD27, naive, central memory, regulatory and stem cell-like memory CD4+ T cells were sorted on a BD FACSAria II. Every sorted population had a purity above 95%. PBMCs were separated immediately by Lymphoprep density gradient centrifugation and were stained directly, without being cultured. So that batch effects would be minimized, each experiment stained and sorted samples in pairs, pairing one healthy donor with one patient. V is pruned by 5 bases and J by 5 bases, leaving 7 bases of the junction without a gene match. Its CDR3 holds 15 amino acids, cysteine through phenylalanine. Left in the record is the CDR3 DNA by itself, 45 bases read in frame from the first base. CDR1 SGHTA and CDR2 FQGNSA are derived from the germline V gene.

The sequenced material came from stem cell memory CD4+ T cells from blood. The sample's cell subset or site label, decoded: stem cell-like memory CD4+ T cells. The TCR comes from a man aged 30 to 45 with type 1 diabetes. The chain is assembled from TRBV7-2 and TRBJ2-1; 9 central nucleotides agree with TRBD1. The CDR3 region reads CASSLDRGENNEQFF. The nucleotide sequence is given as TGTGCCAGCAGCCTCGACAGGGGGGAAAACAATGAGCAGTTCTTC.